This T cell receptor (beta chain) was retrieved from a study of blood T cells in healthy people across ages (dated by TCRdb to between 2014 and 2016). With respect to the entire study: In model experiments, roughly one uniquely barcoded TCR beta cDNA molecule per two T cells was captured by template switching. Age-related changes in TCR beta repertoire diversity were measured in the study by deep sequencing normalized with unique cDNA molecular identifiers. The donors were divided into four age groups: young (average around 16 years), middle-aged (approximately 39), aged (roughly 60) and long-lived (around 80). To avoid experimental bias, donors of different ages were spread randomly across the sequencing lanes. The study analyzed two additional independent replicas of 1 million unique cDNA reads from the same blood draw for two donors, one aged 18 to 30 and one aged 80 or older.

The paper as a whole reports these results and caveats: Compared with the aged group, the long-lived group had more naive CD4+ T cells, fewer expanded clones and increased TCR diversity, suggesting age selection. Estimates of total diversity from one million sequenced T cells were regarded as lower bounds and underestimates. Because the CMV infection status of the donors was unknown, age-related changes in expanded clonotypes may potentially have been confounded. Conclusive comparison of naive and antigen-experienced compartments was prevented by the profiling of bulk unsorted PBMCs. The percentage of naive T cells measured by flow cytometry correlated strongly with observed TCR beta diversity. Observed TCR beta diversity per million T cells fell roughly linearly with age, and a significant reduction was already apparent by age about 38.

Library creation used 5' RACE. The sequencing machine was an Illumina HiSeq 2500. A second roughly 7 to 11 cycle PCR used a sample-barcoded 5' primer and a J-beta primer mix. A template-switch 5' adaptor carrying 12 random nucleotides introduced a unique molecular identifier onto each TCR beta cDNA molecule. Each sample yielded at least 3 million CDR3-containing paired-end reads. First-strand cDNA synthesis was performed from all RNA using the Mint cDNA synthesis kit, with priming by a TRBC-specific oligonucleotide. After uracil-DNA glycosylase treatment, a first 18-cycle PCR used universal primers M1SS and BC2_uni_R on all cDNA. The study's processing was this. For normalization, 1 million high-quality reads, each with a distinct molecular identifier, were randomly selected from each sample. Instead of being binned into consensus sequences, reads that shared molecular identifiers were thrown out. MiTCR, run with a Q25 quality threshold and the strictest error-elimination algorithm, handled CDR3 identification, clonotype clustering and error correction. Lower-bound total TCR beta diversity was estimated with a nonparametric unseen species model using Euler transformation. The public sequencing data were trimmed at Q25 with fastp and processed into clonotypes with MiXCR by TCRdb, which kept only in-frame beta chains. Identical CDR3 protein sequences are pooled into one entry, listed with their most common genes and DNA. The V and J calls come from TCRdb's annotation, not from the publication. This sample is represented by under 950,000 distinct CDR3 sequences; 22% of them were singletons. The ten top clones hold around a fifth of the sample.

From the germline V gene, CDR1 is SGHTA and CDR2 is FQGNSA. There are 16 amino acids in the CDR3, from cysteine to phenylalanine inclusive. The only DNA kept is the CDR3, 48 bases in frame from the first base. Trimming leaves V shorter by 1 base and J shorter by 5 bases, with the junction holding 4 bases beyond the gene matches. A note on this clonotype: No cognate antigen has been identified for it. Base quality data are lacking; no much larger clone is found one base away.

Donors were approximately 42 systemically healthy Caucasian individuals from Russia aged about 6 to 100 years. Each donor gave 8.5 to 10 milliliters of peripheral blood, collected into EDTA-treated Vacutainer tubes. Ficoll-Paque density-gradient centrifugation was used to isolate PBMCs, with at least 6.5 million per sample. Total RNA was extracted from PBMCs with Trizol reagent, with at least 5 micrograms obtained per sample. The percentages of naive CD45RAhigh/CD27high T cells were determined by flow cytometry on a PBMC aliquot from every donor. This sequence uses TRBV7-2 and TRBJ2-5, with 13 junctional bases fitting TRBD2. The receptor was derived from a man in his 70s in good health. The sequenced sample consisted of blood. The nucleotide sequence reads as follows: TGTGCCAGCAGCTTAGAGGGACTAGCGGGGCGGGAGACCCAGTACTTC. Translation gives CASSLEGLAGRETQYF. With all but the CDR3 taken from the reference TRBV7-2 and TRBJ2-5 genes, the full variable domain is: GAGVSQSPSNKVTEKGKDVELRCDPISGHTALYWYRQSLGQGLEFLIYFQGNSAPDKSGLPSDRFSAERTGGSVSTLTIQRTQQEDSAVYLCASSLEGLAGRETQYFGPGTRLLVL.